This is a list of T cell receptor beta chains from one sample in a study of tumor-infiltrating lymphocytes in glioblastoma multiforme. A single record per CDR3 protein comes from TCRdb applying MiXCR to the multiplex PCR reads. The sample lists over 14,000 distinct CDR3 sequences, 73% seen once, with 37% in the top ten. Sample: brain tumor tissue. All receptors come from a male donor with glioblastoma. CDR3s include the opening cysteine and the closing phenylalanine or tryptophan. D genes are given only for firm matches. Not all rows give a size; the values are once, few, many and, for expanded clones, a class.

V: TRBV4-1; size: NA; J: TRBJ1-2; D: NA; CDR3: CASSQDKGPYGYTF; DNA: TGCGCCAGCAGCCAAGATAAGGGGCCCTATGGCTACACCTTC
V: TRBV11-1; size: NA; J: TRBJ1-1; D: TRBD1; CDR3: CASSLGQGTSRAFF; DNA: TGTGCCAGCAGCTTAGGACAGGGAACATCGCGAGCTTTCTTT
V: TRBV5-6; size: few; J: TRBJ2-7; D: TRBD2; CDR3: CASRPTGGSLYERYF; DNA: TGTGCCAGCAGGCCGACTGGCGGGAGTTTATACGAGCGGTACTTT
V: TRBV11-2; size: few; J: TRBJ2-4; D: TRBD2; CDR3: CASSLTSGATKNIQYF; DNA: TGTGCCAGCAGCCTAACTAGCGGGGCTACCAAAAACATTCAGTACTTC
V: TRBV11-2; size: few; J: TRBJ2-2; D: NA; CDR3: CASGFAGSGELFF; DNA: TGTGCCAGCGGCTTTGCGGGCTCCGGGGAGCTGTTTTTT
V: TRBV30; size: medium-sized; J: TRBJ1-2; D: NA; CDR3: CAWSAGFNYGYTF; DNA: TGTGCCTGGAGTGCGGGATTTAACTATGGCTACACCTTC
V: TRBV29-1; size: many; J: TRBJ2-1; D: NA; CDR3: CSVEDPSASEQFF; DNA: TGCAGCGTTGAAGATCCTTCGGCCAGTGAGCAGTTCTTC
V: TRBV6-2/TRBV6-3; size: NA; J: TRBJ1-5; D: NA; CDR3: CASSFPRQPQHF; DNA: TGTGCCAGCAGTTTCCCGAGGCAGCCCCAGCATTTT
V: TRBV28; size: NA; J: TRBJ1-4; D: NA; CDR3: CASIGARRTNEKLYF; DNA: TGTGCCAGCATCGGTGCTAGAAGAACTAATGAAAAACTGTATTTT
V: TRBV10-3; size: many; J: TRBJ1-5; D: NA; CDR3: CAISESDFNQPQHF; DNA: TGTGCCATCAGTGAGTCAGACTTCAATCAGCCCCAGCATTTT
V: TRBV11-3; size: NA; J: TRBJ2-1; D: NA; CDR3: CASSPRGGDPNEQFF; DNA: TGTGCCAGCAGCCCCCGGGGAGGCGATCCCAATGAGCAGTTCTTC
V: TRBV10-3; size: once; J: TRBJ2-7; D: NA; CDR3: CAISESREEQYF; DNA: TGTGCCATTAGTGAGTCGAGAGAGGAGCAGTACTTC
V: TRBV6-5; size: NA; J: TRBJ2-2; D: TRBD2; CDR3: CASRISGRVTGELFF; DNA: TGTGCCAGCAGGATAAGCGGGAGGGTCACCGGGGAGCTGTTTTTT
V: TRBV13; size: NA; J: TRBJ1-2; D: NA; CDR3: CASSLGVEANYGYTF; DNA: TGTGCCAGCAGCTTAGGCGTGGAAGCTAACTATGGCTACACCTTC
V: TRBV7-2; size: many; J: TRBJ1-1; D: TRBD1; CDR3: CASSFRGTNTEAFF; DNA: TGTGCCAGCAGCTTCAGGGGGACAAACACTGAAGCTTTCTTT
V: TRBV20-1; size: NA; J: TRBJ2-3; D: TRBD2; CDR3: CSASRPGLAGGSSSTDTQYF; DNA: TGCAGTGCTAGTCGCCCCGGACTCGCGGGAGGGTCGAGTAGTACAGATACGCAGTATTTT
V: TRBV7-9; size: once; J: TRBJ1-1; D: NA; CDR3: CASSLEQEPLNTEASF; DNA: TGTGCCAGTAGCTTAGAACAGGAACCCCTGAACACTGAAGCTTCCTTT
V: TRBV7-8; size: NA; J: TRBJ2-1; D: NA; CDR3: CAISLARGSQVYNEQFF; DNA: TGTGCCATCAGCTTAGCGCGCGGCTCCCAAGTGTACAATGAGCAGTTCTTC
V: TRBV7-8; size: NA; J: TRBJ2-5; D: TRBD1; CDR3: CASSPAGTGVVRETQYF; DNA: TGTGCCAGCAGCCCCGCCGGGACAGGGGTTGTTCGAGAGACCCAGTACTTC
V: TRBV11-2; size: NA; J: TRBJ2-2; D: NA; CDR3: CASSSRVHGQNTGKLFF; DNA: TGTGCCAGCAGCTCGAGGGTTCACGGTCAGAACACCGGGAAGCTGTTTTTC
V: TRBV20-1; size: NA; J: TRBJ2-7; D: NA; CDR3: CSARALPGVHDQYF; DNA: TGCAGTGCTAGGGCACTACCGGGAGTTCATGATCAGTACTTC
V: TRBV11-2; size: NA; J: TRBJ2-2; D: NA; CDR3: CASSHTLTGELFF; DNA: TGTGCCAGCAGTCACACCCTCACCGGGGAGCTGTTTTTT
V: TRBV20-1; size: few; J: TRBJ2-3; D: TRBD1; CDR3: CSALRTGTLNTQYF; DNA: TGCAGTGCTCTACGGACAGGGACCCTTAATACGCAGTATTTT
V: TRBV12-3/TRBV12-4; size: once; J: TRBJ1-1; D: NA; CDR3: CASSFQGQNTEAFF; DNA: TGTGCCAGCAGTTTCCAGGGCCAGAACACTGAAGCTTTCTTT
V: TRBV29-1; size: NA; J: TRBJ1-1; D: NA; CDR3: CSVDRPENTEAFF; DNA: TGCAGCGTTGACAGACCTGAGAACACTGAAGCTTTCTTT
V: TRBV7-9; size: once; J: TRBJ2-7; D: TRBD1; CDR3: CANRNTGQGVSYEQYF; DNA: TGTGCCAACAGGAACACGGGACAGGGGGTAAGCTACGAGCAGTACTTC
V: TRBV5-5; size: NA; J: TRBJ1-1; D: NA; CDR3: CASSRSGIHANTEAFF; DNA: TGTGCCAGCAGCCGGTCGGGAATACATGCGAACACTGAAGCTTTCTTT
V: TRBV5-4; size: NA; J: TRBJ2-7; D: NA; CDR3: CASSPSGREQYF; DNA: TGTGCCAGCAGCCCCAGCGGGCGCGAGCAGTACTTC
V: TRBV4-1; size: NA; J: TRBJ2-1; D: NA; CDR3: CASSQDLSSYNEQFF; DNA: TGCGCCAGCAGCCAAGATCTAAGCTCCTACAATGAGCAGTTCTTC
V: TRBV25-1; size: NA; J: TRBJ2-7; D: TRBD1; CDR3: CASSDPSGQGSCEQYF; DNA: TGTGCCAGCAGTGACCCCTCGGGACAGGGCTCCTGCGAGCAGTACTTC
V: TRBV20-1; size: NA; J: TRBJ2-3; D: NA; CDR3: CSTRRDSTPTDTKYF; DNA: TGCAGTACTAGGCGGGACTCTACGCCCACAGATACGAAGTATTTT
V: TRBV29-1; size: NA; J: TRBJ1-4; D: NA; CDR3: CSLPLLSPNEKLFF; DNA: TGCAGCCTACCTCTGCTGTCACCTAATGAAAAACTGTTTTTT
V: TRBV11-2; size: NA; J: TRBJ2-7; D: NA; CDR3: CASVRIRGAEQYF; DNA: TGTGCCAGCGTGAGAATTCGGGGGGCCGAGCAGTACTTC
V: TRBV20-1; size: NA; J: TRBJ2-2; D: TRBD2; CDR3: CSADLRLAGGNTGELFF; DNA: TGCAGTGCTGACCTTCGACTAGCGGGAGGAAACACCGGGGAGCTGTTTTTT
V: TRBV20-1; size: NA; J: TRBJ2-1; D: TRBD2; CDR3: CNTSRPGLAGMNEQFF; DNA: TGCAATACTAGTCGACCGGGACTAGCAGGAATGAATGAGCAGTTCTTC
V: TRBV11-3; size: NA; J: TRBJ2-1; D: TRBD2; CDR3: CASSEGLHYNEQFF; DNA: TGTGCCAGCAGCGAGGGACTACACTACAATGAGCAGTTCTTC
V: TRBV5-4; size: NA; J: TRBJ1-4; D: TRBD1; CDR3: CASSVDRGQEKLFF; DNA: TGTGCCAGCAGCGTGGACAGGGGACAAGAAAAACTGTTTTTT
V: TRBV6-2/TRBV6-3; size: NA; J: TRBJ2-3; D: NA; CDR3: CASTDSGGRRSPDTQYF; DNA: TGTGCCAGCACCGATTCCGGGGGGCGGAGGAGTCCAGATACGCAGTATTTT
V: TRBV20-1; size: NA; J: TRBJ2-1; D: TRBD2; CDR3: CSASRPGPAGMNERFF; DNA: TGCAGTGCTAGTCGACCGGGACCAGCGGGAATGAATGAGCGATTCTTC
V: TRBV20-1; size: NA; J: TRBJ2-5; D: TRBD1; CDR3: CSARMGQQETQYF; DNA: TGCAGTGCTAGGATGGGACAGCAAGAGACCCAGTACTTC
V: TRBV27; size: NA; J: TRBJ2-7; D: NA; CDR3: CASSSGRVHYKQYF; DNA: TGTGCCAGCAGTAGCGGAAGGGTTCACTACAAGCAGTACTTC
V: TRBV20-1; size: NA; J: TRBJ2-1; D: NA; CDR3: CSARALSEQFF; DNA: TGCAGTGCTAGAGCTCTCAGTGAGCAGTTCTTC
V: TRBV5-6; size: NA; J: TRBJ2-1; D: NA; CDR3: CSSSFIGNEQSF; DNA: TGTTCCAGCAGCTTCATAGGCAATGAGCAGTCCTTC
V: TRBV12-3/TRBV12-4; size: NA; J: TRBJ2-3; D: TRBD2; CDR3: CVSRTELAGGKRRDTQYF; DNA: TGTGTCAGCAGAACCGAACTAGCGGGAGGCAAGAGGCGAGATACGCAGTATTTT
V: TRBV6-6; size: NA; J: TRBJ2-1; D: NA; CDR3: CASSYSSLAYNEQFF; DNA: TGTGCCAGCAGTTACTCCTCACTAGCCTACAATGAGCAGTTCTTC
V: TRBV6-5; size: NA; J: TRBJ1-1; D: NA; CDR3: CASSRTTNTEAFF; DNA: TGTGCCAGCAGCCGGACAACTAACACTGAAGCTTTCTTT
V: TRBV6-1; size: few; J: TRBJ2-5; D: NA; CDR3: CASSEATGRKETQYF; DNA: TGTGCCAGCAGTGAAGCTACAGGGAGAAAAGAGACCCAGTACTTC
V: TRBV11-3; size: NA; J: TRBJ2-3; D: TRBD2; CDR3: CASSPGVAGGPGDMQYF; DNA: TGTGCCAGCAGCCCAGGGGTAGCGGGAGGGCCGGGAGATATGCAATATTTT